This TCR beta chain was recorded in a study of T cells after yellow fever vaccination. Trimming pared 7 bases from V and 10 bases from J, leaving 17 bases between. The CDR3 length is 13 residues. Germline loops: CDR1 DFQATT, CDR2 SNEGSKA (reference sequence). This clonotype was picked up a small number of times. It was through 5'RACE template switching that TCR cDNA was made, with a universal primer site and UMIs added. One entry per CDR3 protein results from TCRdb running MiXCR on the 5' RACE reads. The data hold some 130,000 distinct CDR3 sequences, with just over 6.5% observed a single time. V and J are TRBV20-1 and TRBJ1-6, with TRBD1 as a possible D gene (6 bases). This specimen was CD4+ T cells sorted from PBMCs, taken 10 days after the yellow fever booster vaccination. The clonotype was recovered from a man aged 30-40 years who received the YFV17D yellow fever vaccine. This CDR3 reads CSDRQVGGSPLHF. CDR3 DNA: TGCAGTGACCGACAGGTCGGGGGGTCACCCCTCCACTTT.